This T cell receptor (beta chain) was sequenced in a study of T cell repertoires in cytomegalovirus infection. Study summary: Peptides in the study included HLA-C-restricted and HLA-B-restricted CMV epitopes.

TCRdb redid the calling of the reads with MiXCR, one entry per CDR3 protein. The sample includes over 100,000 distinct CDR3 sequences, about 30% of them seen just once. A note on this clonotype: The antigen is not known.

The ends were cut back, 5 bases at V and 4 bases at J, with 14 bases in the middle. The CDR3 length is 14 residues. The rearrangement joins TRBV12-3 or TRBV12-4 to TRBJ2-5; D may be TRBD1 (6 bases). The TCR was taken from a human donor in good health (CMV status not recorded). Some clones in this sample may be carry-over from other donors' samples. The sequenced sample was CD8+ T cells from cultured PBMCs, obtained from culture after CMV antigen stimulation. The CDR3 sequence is CASSLPGQRETQYF. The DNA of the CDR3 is TGTGCCAGCAGTCTCCCGGGACAACGAGAGACCCAGTACTTC.